This T cell receptor beta chain was sequenced in a study of blood T cell repertoires in COVID-19. For the study at large: Some COVID-19 samples were acute and others convalescent; all came from the United States, Italy and Spain. T cells, B-cell-depleted T cells, or PBMCs provided the cDNA or gDNA that served as material.

During active infection, Seattle patients enrolled and were then monitored through disease. The germline V gene encodes CDR1 SGHTA and CDR2 FQGNSA. Deletions cut 1 base from V and 3 bases from J, with 13 bases between. There are 15 residues in the CDR3. Original processing notes: The authors estimated nucleated cell counts from reference gene primer amplification. This table comes from immunoSEQ multiplex PCR, and its TCRdb copy is limited to in-frame clones, with some not included. That table supplies the V and J calls and clone size; D and trimming were determined from the DNA. The sample gives 100,000 to 150,000 clones, around 82% of which show up once; about 18% is in the top ten.

The sequence was obtained from a man under 40 with COVID-19, enrolled during active disease. The sequenced sample was peripheral blood. This chain links TRBV7-2 with TRBJ2-7, with a weak D call TRBD2 (6 bases). CDR3 in amino acids: CASSLVGLASYEQYF. The CDR3 region has the DNA TGTGCCAGCAGCTTAGTGGGGCTAGCGAGCTACGAGCAGTACTTC.